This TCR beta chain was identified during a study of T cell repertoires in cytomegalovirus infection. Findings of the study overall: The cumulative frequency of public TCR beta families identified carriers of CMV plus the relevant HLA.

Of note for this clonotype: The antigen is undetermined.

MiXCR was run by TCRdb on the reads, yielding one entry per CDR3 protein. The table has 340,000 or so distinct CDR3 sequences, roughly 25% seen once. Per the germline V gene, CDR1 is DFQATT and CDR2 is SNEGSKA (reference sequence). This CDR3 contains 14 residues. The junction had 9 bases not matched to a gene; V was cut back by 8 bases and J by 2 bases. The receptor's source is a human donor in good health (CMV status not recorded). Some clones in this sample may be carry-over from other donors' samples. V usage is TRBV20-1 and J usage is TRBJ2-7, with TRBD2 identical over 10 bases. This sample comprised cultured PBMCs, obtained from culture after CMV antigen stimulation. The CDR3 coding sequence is TGCAGTTTAATGAAGCGGGAGGGCCCCTACGAGCAGTACTTC. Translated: CSLMKREGPYEQYF.